The rows below give T cell receptor beta chains drawn from one sample of a study of T cell responses to AZD1222 COVID-19 vaccine. Clones were sequenced by immunoSEQ multiplex PCR, and TCRdb holds only the in-frame ones, with some missing. Here the sample spans 90,000 to 150,000 clones, approximately 85% being singletons. The specimen comprised peripheral blood, sampled on day 0 of AZD1222 vaccination. These receptors all come from an adult in good health. Both conserved end residues are part of each CDR3. The D gene is left open where the match is weak. The size field is filled for only some rows; it gives once, few, many or a size class.

CDR3nt	CDR3aa	abundance	v_gene	j_gene	d_gene
TGTGCCAGCAGCCAATGGGGGACCACCTACGAGCAGTACTTC	CASSQWGTTYEQYF	.	TRBV3-1/TRBV3-2	TRBJ2-7	.
TGTGCCAGCAGTTCCCAGCATCAGCCCCAGCATTTT	CASSSQHQPQHF	.	TRBV28	TRBJ1-5	.
TGTGCCAGCAGCTTTCACAGGGAAACTGAAGCTTTCTTT	CASSFHRETEAFF	.	TRBV11-3	TRBJ1-1	.
TGTGCCAGCAGCTTCTACAGACTAGCCAAAAACATTCAGTACTTC	CASSFYRLAKNIQYF	.	TRBV13	TRBJ2-4	.
TGTGCCTGGAGTGTACGAGGGGTAAGGGGGAGCTACACCTTC	CAWSVRGVRGSYTF	.	TRBV30	TRBJ1-2	.
TGTGCCAGCAGCCCTCGCGCGGGAAGAATGGACGAGCAGTACTTC	CASSPRAGRMDEQYF	.	TRBV5-4	TRBJ2-7	.
TGTGCCAGCAGTTTAGCGGGGGGGGGAGAGACCCAGTACTTC	CASSLAGGGETQYF	.	TRBV6-5	TRBJ2-5	TRBD2
TGTGCCAGCTCCCTCCAGAGCTCCTATAATTCACCCCTCCACTTT	CASSLQSSYNSPLHF	.	TRBV18	TRBJ1-6	.
TGTGCCAGTAGTATGCCCCCCGGGGGCGCAGGGTCTGGGGCCAACGTCCTGACTTTC	CASSMPPGGAGSGANVLTF	.	TRBV19	TRBJ2-6	.
TGTGCCAGCAGCTCCACAGGGGCGGGGGAGACCCAGTACTTC	CASSSTGAGETQYF	few	TRBV3-1/TRBV3-2	TRBJ2-5	.
TGTGCCATCAGTGAGCCGGACAGGGTGAAGTACTTC	CAISEPDRVKYF	.	TRBV10-3	TRBJ2-7	TRBD1
TGTGCCAGCAGCCAGGGGAGGGTCTCTGGAAACACCATATATTTT	CASSQGRVSGNTIYF	.	TRBV3-1/TRBV3-2	TRBJ1-3	.
TGCGCCAGCAGCTCTGGACAGGGCAATGAGCAGTTCTTC	CASSSGQGNEQFF	.	TRBV5-1	TRBJ2-1	TRBD1
TGTGCCAGCAGCGCATCGCAAAATCAGCCCCAGCATTTT	CASSASQNQPQHF	.	TRBV9	TRBJ1-5	.